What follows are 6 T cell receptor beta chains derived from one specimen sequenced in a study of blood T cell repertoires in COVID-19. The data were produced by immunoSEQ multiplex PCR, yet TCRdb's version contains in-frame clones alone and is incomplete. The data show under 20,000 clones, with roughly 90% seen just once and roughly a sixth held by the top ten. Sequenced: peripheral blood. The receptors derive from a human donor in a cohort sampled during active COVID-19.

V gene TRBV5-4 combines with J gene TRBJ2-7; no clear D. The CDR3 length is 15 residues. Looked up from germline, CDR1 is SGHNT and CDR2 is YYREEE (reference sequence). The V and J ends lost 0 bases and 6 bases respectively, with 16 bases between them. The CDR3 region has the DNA TGTGCCAGCAGCTTGGCCGGATCCCATCGGAGCGAGCAGTACTTC. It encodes CASSLAGSHRSEQYF.

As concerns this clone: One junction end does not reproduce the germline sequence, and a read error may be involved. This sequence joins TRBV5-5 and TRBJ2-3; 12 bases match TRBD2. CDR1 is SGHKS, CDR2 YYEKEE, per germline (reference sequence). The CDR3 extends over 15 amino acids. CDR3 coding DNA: TGTGCCAGCACCTTGACTAGCGGGAGAACAGATACGCAGTATTTT. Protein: CASTLTSGRTDTQYF. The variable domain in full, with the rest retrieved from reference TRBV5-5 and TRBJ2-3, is DAGVTQSPTHLIKTRGQQVTLRCSPISGHKSVSWYQQVLGQGPQFIFQYYEKEERGRGNFPDRFSARQFPNYSSELNVNALLLGDSALYLCASTLTSGRTDTQYFGPGTRLTVL.

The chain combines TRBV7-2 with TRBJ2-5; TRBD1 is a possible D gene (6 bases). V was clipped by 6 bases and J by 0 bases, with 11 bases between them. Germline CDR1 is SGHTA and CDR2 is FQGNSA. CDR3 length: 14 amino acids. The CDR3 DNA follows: TGTGCCAGCAGTTCGGACAGCTACCAAGAGACCCAGTACTTC. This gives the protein CASSSDSYQETQYF.

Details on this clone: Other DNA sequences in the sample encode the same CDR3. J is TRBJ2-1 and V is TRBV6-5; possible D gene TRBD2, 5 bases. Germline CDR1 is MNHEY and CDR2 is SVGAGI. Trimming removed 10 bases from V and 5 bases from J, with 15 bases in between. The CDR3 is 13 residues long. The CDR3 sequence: CAIVAHFHNEQFF. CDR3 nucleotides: TGTGCCATAGTAGCGCATTTCCACAATGAGCAGTTCTTC.

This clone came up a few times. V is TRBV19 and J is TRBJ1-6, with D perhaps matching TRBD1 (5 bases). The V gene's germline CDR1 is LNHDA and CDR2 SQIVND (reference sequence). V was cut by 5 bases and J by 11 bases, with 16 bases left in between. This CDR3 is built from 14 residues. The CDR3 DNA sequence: TGTGCCAGTAGTTCCCACAGGTTTGAGACACCCCTCCACTTT. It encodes CASSSHRFETPLHF.

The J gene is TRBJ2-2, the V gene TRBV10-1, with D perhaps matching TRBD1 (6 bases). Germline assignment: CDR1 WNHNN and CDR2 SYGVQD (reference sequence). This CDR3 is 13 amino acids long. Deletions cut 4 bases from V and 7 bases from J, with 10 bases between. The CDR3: CASSGGRVGELFF. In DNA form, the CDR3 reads TGCGCCAGCAGTGGGGGGCGAGTCGGGGAGCTGTTTTTT.